The present T cell receptor beta chain was sequenced within a study of T cells in tuberculosis. Overall study context: IGRA-negative adolescents, IGRA-positive adolescents with latent tuberculosis and adults with active tuberculosis formed this South African cohort.

V was clipped by 5 bases and J by 5 bases; unmatched bases: 2. CDR3 length equals 13 residues. Germline values: CDR1 SNHLY, CDR2 FYNNEI. Overall study results and limits: Shorter CDR3-alpha in active tuberculosis partly drove smaller distances.

Details on this clone: Its antigen is not known.

The repertoire was sequenced with immunoSEQ multiplex PCR; TCRdb's copy has only in-frame clones and lacks some. In the table there are about 28,000 clones, roughly 89% of which are singletons. The sequence was collected from a donor aged 10 to 29 with latent tuberculosis or without tuberculosis infection. The sequenced material came from PBMCs. The chain employs TRBV2 and TRBJ1-4; TRBD1 matches 7 bases. CDR3: CASSRTGNEKLFF. The DNA for the CDR3 is TGTGCCAGCAGTCGGACAGGAAATGAAAAACTGTTTTTT.